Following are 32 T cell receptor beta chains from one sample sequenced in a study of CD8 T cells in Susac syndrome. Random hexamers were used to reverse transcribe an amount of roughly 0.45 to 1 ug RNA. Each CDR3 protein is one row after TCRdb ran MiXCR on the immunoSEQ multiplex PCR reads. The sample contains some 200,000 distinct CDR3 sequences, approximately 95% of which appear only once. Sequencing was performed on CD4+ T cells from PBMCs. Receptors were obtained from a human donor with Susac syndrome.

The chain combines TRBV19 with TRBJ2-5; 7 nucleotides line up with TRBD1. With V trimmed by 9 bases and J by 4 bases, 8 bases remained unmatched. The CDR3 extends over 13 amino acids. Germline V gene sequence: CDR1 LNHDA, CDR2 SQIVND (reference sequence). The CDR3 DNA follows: TGTGCCAGACCAGGGGGAGTGGGAGAGACCCAGTACTTC. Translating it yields CARPGGVGETQYF.

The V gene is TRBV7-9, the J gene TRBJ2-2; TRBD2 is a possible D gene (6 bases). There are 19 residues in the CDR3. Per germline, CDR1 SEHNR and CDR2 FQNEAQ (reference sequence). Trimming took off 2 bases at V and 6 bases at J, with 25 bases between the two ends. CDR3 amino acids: CASSLIIVDVMGGPGELFF. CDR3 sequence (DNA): TGTGCCAGCAGCTTAATAATAGTCGACGTAATGGGAGGACCCGGGGAGCTGTTTTTT.

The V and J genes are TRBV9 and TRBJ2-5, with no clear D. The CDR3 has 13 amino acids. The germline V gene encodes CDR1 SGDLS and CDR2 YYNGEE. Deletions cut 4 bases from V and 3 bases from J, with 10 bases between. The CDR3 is CASSLHQEETQYF. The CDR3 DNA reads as TGTGCCAGCAGCTTACACCAGGAAGAGACCCAGTACTTC.

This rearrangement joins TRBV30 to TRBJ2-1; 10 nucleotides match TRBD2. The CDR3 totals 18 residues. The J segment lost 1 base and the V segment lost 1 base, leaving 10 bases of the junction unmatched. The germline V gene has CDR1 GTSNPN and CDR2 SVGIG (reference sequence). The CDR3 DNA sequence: TGTGCCTGGAGTGGGATGGAAGCGGGGGGGCATTCCTACAATGAGCAGTTCTTC. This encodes CAWSGMEAGGHSYNEQFF.

The CDR3 spells CASTRDYGYTF. In nucleotides, the CDR3 is TGTGCCAGCACCAGGGACTATGGCTACACCTTC. The chain is built from TRBV2 and TRBJ1-2; D is perhaps TRBD1 (5 bases). Germline CDR1 is SNHLY and CDR2 is FYNNEI. The CDR3 consists of 11 residues. V was cut by 7 bases and J by 3 bases, with 6 bases left in between.

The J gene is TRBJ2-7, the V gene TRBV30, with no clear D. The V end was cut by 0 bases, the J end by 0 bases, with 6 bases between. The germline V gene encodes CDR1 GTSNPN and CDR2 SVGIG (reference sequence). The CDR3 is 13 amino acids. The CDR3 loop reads CAWSVSGSYEQYF. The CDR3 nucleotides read TGTGCCTGGAGTGTATCAGGCTCCTACGAGCAGTACTTC.

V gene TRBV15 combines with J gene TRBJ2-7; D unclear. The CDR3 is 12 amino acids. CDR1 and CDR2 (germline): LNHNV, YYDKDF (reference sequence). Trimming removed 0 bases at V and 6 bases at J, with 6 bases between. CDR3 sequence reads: CATSRDISEQYF. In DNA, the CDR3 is TGTGCCACCAGCAGAGATATCTCCGAGCAGTACTTC.

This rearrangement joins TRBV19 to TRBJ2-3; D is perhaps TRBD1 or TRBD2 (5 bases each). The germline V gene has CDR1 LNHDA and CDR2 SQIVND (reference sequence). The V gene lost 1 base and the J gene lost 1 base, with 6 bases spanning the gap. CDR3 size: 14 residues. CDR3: CASSIGDGTDTQYF. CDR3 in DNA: TGTGCCAGTAGTATAGGGGACGGCACAGATACGCAGTATTTT.

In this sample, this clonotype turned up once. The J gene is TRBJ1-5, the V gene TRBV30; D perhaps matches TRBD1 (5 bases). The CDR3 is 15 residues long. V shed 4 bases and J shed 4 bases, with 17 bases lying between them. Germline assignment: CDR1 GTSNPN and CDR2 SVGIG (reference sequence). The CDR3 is CAWTQGASRNQPQHF. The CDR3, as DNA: TGTGCCTGGACCCAAGGGGCTTCGAGAAATCAGCCCCAGCATTTT.

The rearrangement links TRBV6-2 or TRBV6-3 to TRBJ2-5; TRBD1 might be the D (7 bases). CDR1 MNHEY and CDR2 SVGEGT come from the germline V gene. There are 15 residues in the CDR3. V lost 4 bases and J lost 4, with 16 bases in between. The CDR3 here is CASSSGTARGETQYF. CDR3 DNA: TGTGCCAGCAGTTCCGGGACAGCGCGGGGAGAGACCCAGTACTTC.

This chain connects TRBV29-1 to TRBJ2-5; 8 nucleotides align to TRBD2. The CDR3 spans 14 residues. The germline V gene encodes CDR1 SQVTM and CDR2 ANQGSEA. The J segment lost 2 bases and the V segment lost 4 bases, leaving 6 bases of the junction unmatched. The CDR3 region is CSVVRGLGQETQYF. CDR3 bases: TGCAGCGTTGTTAGGGGACTAGGGCAAGAGACCCAGTACTTC.

CDR3 loop: CASSLAGAYQRYTF. CDR3 coding DNA: TGTGCCAGCAGCTTGGCGGGGGCCTATCAGAGGTACACCTTC. The gene calls are TRBV5-4 and TRBJ1-2, with D maybe TRBD1 (6 bases). V lost 0 bases, J lost 11 bases, and 17 bases lay in between. This CDR3 has 14 amino acids. In germline, CDR1 is SGHNT, CDR2 YYREEE (reference sequence).

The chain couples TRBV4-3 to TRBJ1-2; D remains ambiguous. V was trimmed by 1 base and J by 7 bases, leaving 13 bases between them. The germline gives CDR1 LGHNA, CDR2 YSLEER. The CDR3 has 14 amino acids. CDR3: CASSQGAGGSGYTF. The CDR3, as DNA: TGCGCCAGCAGCCAAGGGGCAGGCGGCTCTGGCTACACCTTC.

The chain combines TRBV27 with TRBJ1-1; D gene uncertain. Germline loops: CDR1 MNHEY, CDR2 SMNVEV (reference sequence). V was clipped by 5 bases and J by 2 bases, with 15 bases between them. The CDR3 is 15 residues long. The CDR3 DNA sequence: TGTGCCAGCAGTGGCCGGGGAGGACGCAACACTGAAGCTTTCTTT. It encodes CASSGRGGRNTEAFF.

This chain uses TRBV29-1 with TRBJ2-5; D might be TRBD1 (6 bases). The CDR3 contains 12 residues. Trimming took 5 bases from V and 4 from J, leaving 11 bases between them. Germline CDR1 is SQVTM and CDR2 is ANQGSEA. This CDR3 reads CSVILGGETQYF. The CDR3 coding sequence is TGCAGCGTTATATTAGGGGGAGAGACCCAGTACTTC.

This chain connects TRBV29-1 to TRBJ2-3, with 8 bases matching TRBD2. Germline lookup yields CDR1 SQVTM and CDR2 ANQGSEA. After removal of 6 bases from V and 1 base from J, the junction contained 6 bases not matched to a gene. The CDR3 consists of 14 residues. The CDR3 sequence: CSVLSAGGTDTQYF. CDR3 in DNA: TGCAGCGTCCTATCAGCGGGGGGCACAGATACGCAGTATTTT.

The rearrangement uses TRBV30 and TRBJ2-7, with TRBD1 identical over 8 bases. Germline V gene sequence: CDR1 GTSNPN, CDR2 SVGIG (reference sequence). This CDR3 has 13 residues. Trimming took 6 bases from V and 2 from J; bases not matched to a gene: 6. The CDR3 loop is CACLGTGPYEQYF. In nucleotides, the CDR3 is TGTGCCTGCCTCGGGACAGGACCCTACGAGCAGTACTTC.

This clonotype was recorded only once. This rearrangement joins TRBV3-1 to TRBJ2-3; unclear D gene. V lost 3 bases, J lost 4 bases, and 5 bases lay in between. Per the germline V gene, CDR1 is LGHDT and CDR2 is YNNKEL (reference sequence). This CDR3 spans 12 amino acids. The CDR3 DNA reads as TGTGCCAGCAGCCACGGCCCAGATACGCAGTATTTT. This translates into CASSHGPDTQYF.

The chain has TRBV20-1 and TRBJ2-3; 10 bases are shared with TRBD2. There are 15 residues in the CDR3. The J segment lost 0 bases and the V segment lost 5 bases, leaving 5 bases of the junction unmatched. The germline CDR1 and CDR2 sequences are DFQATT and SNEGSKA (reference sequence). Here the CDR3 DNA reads TGCAGTGCTCTAGCGGGGGCGATTAGCACAGATACGCAGTATTTT. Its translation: CSALAGAISTDTQYF.

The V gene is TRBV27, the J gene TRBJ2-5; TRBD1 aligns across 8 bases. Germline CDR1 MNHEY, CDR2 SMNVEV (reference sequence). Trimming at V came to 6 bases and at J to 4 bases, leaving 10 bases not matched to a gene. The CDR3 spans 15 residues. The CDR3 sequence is CASRTGDGAGETQYF. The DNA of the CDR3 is TGTGCCAGCAGGACAGGGGATGGGGCGGGAGAGACCCAGTACTTC.

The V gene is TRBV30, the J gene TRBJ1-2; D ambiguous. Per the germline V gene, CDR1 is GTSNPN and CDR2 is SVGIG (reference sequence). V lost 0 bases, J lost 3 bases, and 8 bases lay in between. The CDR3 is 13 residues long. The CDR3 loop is CAWSVLGYYGYTF. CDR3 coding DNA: TGTGCCTGGAGTGTTTTGGGGTACTATGGCTACACCTTC.

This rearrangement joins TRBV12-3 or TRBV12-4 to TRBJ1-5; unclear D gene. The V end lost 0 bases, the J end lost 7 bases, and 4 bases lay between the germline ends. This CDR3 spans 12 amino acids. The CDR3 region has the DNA TGTGCCAGCAGTTTAGCCGACCAGCCCCAGCATTTT. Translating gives CASSLADQPQHF.

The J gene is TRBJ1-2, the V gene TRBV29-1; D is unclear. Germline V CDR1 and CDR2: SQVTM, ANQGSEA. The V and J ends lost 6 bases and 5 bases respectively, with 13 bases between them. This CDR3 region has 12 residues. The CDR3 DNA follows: TGCAGCGTCCCACGGGATTCTTATGGCTACACCTTC. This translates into CSVPRDSYGYTF.

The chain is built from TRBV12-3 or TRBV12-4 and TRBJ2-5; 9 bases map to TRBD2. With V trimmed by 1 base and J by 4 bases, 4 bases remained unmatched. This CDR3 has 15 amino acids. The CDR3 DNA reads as TGTGCCAGCAGTTTAGGGCTAGCGGGGACAGAGACCCAGTACTTC. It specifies CASSLGLAGTETQYF.

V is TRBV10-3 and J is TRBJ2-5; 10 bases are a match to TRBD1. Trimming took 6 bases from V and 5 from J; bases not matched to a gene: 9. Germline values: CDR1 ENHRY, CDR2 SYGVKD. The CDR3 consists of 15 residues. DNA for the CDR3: TGTGCCATCAGCCGCCCGACAGGGGGCGGGGAGACCCAGTACTTC. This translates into CAISRPTGGGETQYF.

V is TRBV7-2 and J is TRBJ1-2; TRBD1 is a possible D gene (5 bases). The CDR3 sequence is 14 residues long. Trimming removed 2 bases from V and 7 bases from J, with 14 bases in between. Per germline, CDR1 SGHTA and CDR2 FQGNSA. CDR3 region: CASSLSFQGAGYTF. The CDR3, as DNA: TGTGCCAGCAGCTTAAGTTTTCAGGGAGCTGGCTACACCTTC.

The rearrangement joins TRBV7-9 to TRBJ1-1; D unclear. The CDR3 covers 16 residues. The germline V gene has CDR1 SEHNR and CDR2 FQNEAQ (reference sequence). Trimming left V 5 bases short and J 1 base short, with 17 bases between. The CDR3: CASSPRSQAPNTEAFF. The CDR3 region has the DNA TGTGCCAGCAGCCCCCGGTCGCAGGCTCCGAACACTGAAGCTTTCTTT.

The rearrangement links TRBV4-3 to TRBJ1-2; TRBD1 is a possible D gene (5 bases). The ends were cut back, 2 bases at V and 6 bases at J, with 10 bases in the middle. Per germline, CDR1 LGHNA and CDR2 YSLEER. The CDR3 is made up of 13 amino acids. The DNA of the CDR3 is TGCGCCAGCAGCCAATCGAGAGGGGATGGCTACACCTTC. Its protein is CASSQSRGDGYTF.

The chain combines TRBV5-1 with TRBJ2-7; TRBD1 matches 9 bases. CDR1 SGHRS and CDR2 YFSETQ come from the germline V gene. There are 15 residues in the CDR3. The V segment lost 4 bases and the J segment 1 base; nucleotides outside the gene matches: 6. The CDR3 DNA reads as TGCGCCAGCAGCCCGCGGACAGGGGCATCCTACGAGCAGTACTTC. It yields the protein CASSPRTGASYEQYF.

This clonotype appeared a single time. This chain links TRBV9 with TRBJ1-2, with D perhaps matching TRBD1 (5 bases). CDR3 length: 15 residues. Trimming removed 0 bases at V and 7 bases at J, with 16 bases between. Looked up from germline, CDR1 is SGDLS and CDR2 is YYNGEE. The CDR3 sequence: CASSVEPGIRGGYTF. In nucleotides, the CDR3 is TGTGCCAGCAGCGTAGAACCGGGTATTAGGGGTGGCTACACCTTC.

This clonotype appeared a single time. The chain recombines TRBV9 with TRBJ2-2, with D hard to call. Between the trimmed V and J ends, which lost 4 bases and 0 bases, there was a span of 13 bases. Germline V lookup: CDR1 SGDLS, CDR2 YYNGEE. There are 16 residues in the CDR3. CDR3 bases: TGTGCCAGCAGCCTTACTCTAGGGACGAACACCGGGGAGCTGTTTTTT. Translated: CASSLTLGTNTGELFF.

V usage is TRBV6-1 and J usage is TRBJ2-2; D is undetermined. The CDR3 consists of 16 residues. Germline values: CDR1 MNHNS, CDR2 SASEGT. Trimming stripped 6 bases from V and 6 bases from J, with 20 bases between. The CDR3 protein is CASSHLARVQPGELFF. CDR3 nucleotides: TGTGCCAGCAGCCACTTGGCCCGGGTTCAACCCGGGGAGCTGTTTTTT.